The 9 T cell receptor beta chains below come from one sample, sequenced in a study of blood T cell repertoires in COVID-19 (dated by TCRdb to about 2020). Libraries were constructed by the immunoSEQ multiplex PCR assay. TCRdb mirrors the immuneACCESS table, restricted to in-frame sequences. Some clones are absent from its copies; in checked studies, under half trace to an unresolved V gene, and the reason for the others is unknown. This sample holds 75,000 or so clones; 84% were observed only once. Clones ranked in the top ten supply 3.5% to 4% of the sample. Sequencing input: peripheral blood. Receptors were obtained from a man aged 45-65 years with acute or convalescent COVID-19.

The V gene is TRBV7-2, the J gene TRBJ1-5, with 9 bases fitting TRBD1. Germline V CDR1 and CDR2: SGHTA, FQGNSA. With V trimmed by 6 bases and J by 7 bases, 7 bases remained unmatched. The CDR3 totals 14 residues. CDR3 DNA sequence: TGTGCCAGCAGAGATACAGGGGGCGGCCAGCCCCAGCATTTT. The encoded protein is CASRDTGGGQPQHF.

The CDR3 DNA is TGTGCCAGCTCACCCGGGACAGGACCGGCTTTCTTT. Its translation is CASSPGTGPAFF. V and J are TRBV18 and TRBJ1-1; TRBD1 aligns across 8 bases. After removal of 3 bases from V and 11 bases from J, the junction contained 5 bases not matched to a gene. The CDR3 is 12 residues long. Germline V lookup: CDR1 KGHSH, CDR2 LQKENI.

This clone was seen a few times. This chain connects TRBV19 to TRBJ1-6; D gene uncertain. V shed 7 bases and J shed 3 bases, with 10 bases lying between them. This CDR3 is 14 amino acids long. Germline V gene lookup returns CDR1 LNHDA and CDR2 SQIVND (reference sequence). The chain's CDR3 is CASTAVYYNSPLHF. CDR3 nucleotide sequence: TGTGCCAGTACCGCAGTTTACTATAATTCACCCCTCCACTTT.

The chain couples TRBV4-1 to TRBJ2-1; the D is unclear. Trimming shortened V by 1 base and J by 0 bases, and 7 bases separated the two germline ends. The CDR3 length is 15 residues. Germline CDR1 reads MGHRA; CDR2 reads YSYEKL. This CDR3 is CASSQVISSYNEQFF. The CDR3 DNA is TGCGCCAGCAGCCAAGTGATTAGCTCCTACAATGAGCAGTTCTTC.

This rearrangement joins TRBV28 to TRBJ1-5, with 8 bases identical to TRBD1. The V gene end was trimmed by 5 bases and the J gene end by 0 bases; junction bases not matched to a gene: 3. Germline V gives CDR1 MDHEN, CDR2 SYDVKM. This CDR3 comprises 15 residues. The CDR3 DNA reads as TGTGCCAGCAGTAGGGGACAGGTTAGCAATCAGCCCCAGCATTTT. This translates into CASSRGQVSNQPQHF. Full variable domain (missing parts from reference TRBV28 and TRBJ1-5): DVKVTQSSRYLVKRTGEKVFLECVQDMDHENMFWYRQDPGLGLRLIYFSYDVKMKEKGDIPEGYSVSREKKERFSLILESASTNQTSMYLCASSRGQVSNQPQHFGDGTRLSIL.

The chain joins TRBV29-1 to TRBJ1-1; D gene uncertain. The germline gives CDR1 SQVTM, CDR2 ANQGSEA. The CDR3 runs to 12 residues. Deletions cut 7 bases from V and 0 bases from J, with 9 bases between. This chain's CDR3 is CSGLDMNTEAFF. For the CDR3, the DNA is TGCAGCGGCCTCGACATGAACACTGAAGCTTTCTTT.

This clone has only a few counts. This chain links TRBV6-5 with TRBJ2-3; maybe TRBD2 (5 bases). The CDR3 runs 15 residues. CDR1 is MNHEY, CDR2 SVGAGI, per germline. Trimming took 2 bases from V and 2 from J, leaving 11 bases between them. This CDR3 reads CASSYAGLYTDTQYF. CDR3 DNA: TGTGCCAGCAGTTACGCGGGCTTATACACAGATACGCAGTATTTT.

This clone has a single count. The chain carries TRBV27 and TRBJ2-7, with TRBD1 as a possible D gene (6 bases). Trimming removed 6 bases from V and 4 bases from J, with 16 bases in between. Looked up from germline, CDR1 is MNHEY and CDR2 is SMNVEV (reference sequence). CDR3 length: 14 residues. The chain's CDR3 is CASSKTGSYYEQYF. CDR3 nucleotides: TGTGCCAGCAGCAAGACAGGCTCCTATTACGAGCAGTACTTC.

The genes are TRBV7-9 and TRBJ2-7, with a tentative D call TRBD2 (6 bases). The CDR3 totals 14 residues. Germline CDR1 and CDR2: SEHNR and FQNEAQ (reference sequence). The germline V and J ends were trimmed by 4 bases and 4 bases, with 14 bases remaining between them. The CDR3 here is CASSSPGVNYEQYF. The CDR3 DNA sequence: TGTGCCAGCAGCTCACCGGGAGTGAATTACGAGCAGTACTTC.